These 22 T cell receptor beta chains were sequenced from one sample in a study of T cell changes during pregnancy in multiple sclerosis. Measured with immunoSEQ multiplex PCR; TCRdb has only the in-frame clones, and not every one. The table has about 55,000 clones, 85% to 90% seen once. The sample was CD4+ T cells from peripheral blood mononuclear cells, taken in the first trimester of pregnancy. Every receptor here comes from a female donor with multiple sclerosis, enrolled in a pregnancy study.

The gene calls are TRBV6-5 and TRBJ1-3; TRBD1 might be the D (6 bases). Germline CDR1 is MNHEY and CDR2 is SVGAGI. The CDR3 extends over 16 amino acids. Trimming took off 4 bases at V and 0 bases at J, with 13 bases between the two ends. This CDR3 is CASSSQGQPSGNTIYF. In DNA form, the CDR3 reads TGTGCCAGCAGTTCTCAGGGGCAACCCTCTGGAAACACCATATATTTT.

The sample holds one count of this clone. This chain connects TRBV5-1 to TRBJ2-5; 10 positions match TRBD2. From germline, CDR1 is SGHRS and CDR2 YFSETQ. Trimming at V came to 4 bases and at J to 2 bases, leaving 5 bases not matched to a gene. This CDR3 has 15 amino acids. The CDR3 region is CASSRLAGEQETQYF. The CDR3 region has the DNA TGCGCCAGCAGCCGCCTAGCGGGGGAACAAGAGACCCAGTACTTC.

This chain links TRBV10-1 with TRBJ2-6; D is undetermined. V was trimmed by 11 bases and J by 1 base, leaving 12 bases between them. The CDR3 is 14 residues long. Looked up from germline, CDR1 is WNHNN and CDR2 is SYGVQD (reference sequence). CDR3 in DNA: TGCGCCGTATTGAAGACTTCTGGGGCCAACGTCCTGACTTTC. Translated: CAVLKTSGANVLTF.

The V gene is TRBV6-6, the J gene TRBJ2-3; a possible D gene is TRBD1 (6 bases). CDR3 length: 16 residues. Trimming shortened V by 4 bases and J by 2 bases, and 16 bases separated the two germline ends. CDR1 MNHNY and CDR2 SVGAGI come from the germline V gene (reference sequence). This CDR3 reads CASSSRNRALTDTQYF. For the CDR3, the DNA is TGTGCCAGCAGTTCACGCAACAGGGCTCTCACAGATACGCAGTATTTT.

The rearrangement uses TRBV6-5 and TRBJ1-4, with D perhaps matching TRBD1 (6 bases). Trimming took off 5 bases at V and 4 bases at J, with 14 bases between the two ends. The germline V gene encodes CDR1 MNHEY and CDR2 SVGAGI. The CDR3 is 15 residues long. DNA for the CDR3: TGTGCCAGCAGTCGACAGGCTAACATTAATGAAAAACTGTTTTTT. This sequence encodes CASSRQANINEKLFF.

Only a few counts were recorded for this clone. CDR3 coding DNA: TGTGCCAGCAGTTTTGGCCTGGGAGGAGTGCAGACTGAAGCTTTCTTT. Its translation is CASSFGLGGVQTEAFF. The rearrangement joins TRBV27 to TRBJ1-1; D is unclear. This CDR3 is built from 16 residues. V lost 3 bases to trimming and J lost 5 bases, with 19 bases between them. Germline V gives CDR1 MNHEY, CDR2 SMNVEV (reference sequence).

The chain employs TRBV11-3 and TRBJ1-1; 10 nucleotides line up with TRBD1. Germline values: CDR1 SGHNT, CDR2 YENEEA. The CDR3 is 16 amino acids. Trimming at V came to 7 bases and at J to 0 bases, leaving 8 bases not matched to a gene. CDR3 DNA: TGTGCCAGCACCGACGGGGACAGGGGCATGAACACTGAAGCTTTCTTT. Translated, it gives CASTDGDRGMNTEAFF. The entire variable domain, with the rest obtained from reference TRBV11-3 and TRBJ1-1, is as follows: EAGVVQSPRYKIIEKKQPVAFWCNPISGHNTLYWYLQNLGQGPELLIRYENEEAVDDSQLPKDRFSAERLKGVDSTLKIQPAELGDSAVYLCASTDGDRGMNTEAFFGQGTRLTVV.

This clone was observed once. V and J are TRBV29-1 and TRBJ2-1; a weak D match, TRBD2 (5 bases). With 7 bases removed from V and 0 bases from J, the gap between germline ends came to 22 bases. The CDR3 is 17 residues long. Germline assignment: CDR1 SQVTM and CDR2 ANQGSEA. CDR3 sequence (DNA): TGCAGCGAAATTAGGACTTCTTTTACAAGCTCCTACAATGAGCAGTTCTTC. It is translated as CSEIRTSFTSSYNEQFF.

There are a few counts of this clone. The chain links TRBV6-5 to TRBJ1-3; a weak D match, TRBD1 (6 bases). Germline V CDR1 and CDR2: MNHEY, SVGAGI. V lost 2 bases and J 2 bases, leaving 13 bases between the germline ends. The CDR3 loop spans 16 amino acids. CDR3 in DNA: TGTGCCAGCAGTTACGGGGGCAGGTATGCTGGAAACACCATATATTTT. Its translation: CASSYGGRYAGNTIYF.

The rearrangement uses TRBV28 and TRBJ2-4, with a possible D match to TRBD2 (6 bases). This CDR3 spans 12 amino acids. The germline V and J ends were trimmed by 9 bases and 2 bases, with 8 bases remaining between them. Germline CDR1 and CDR2: MDHEN and SYDVKM. CDR3 amino acids: CASGTSKNIQYF. CDR3 DNA: TGTGCCAGTGGGACTTCCAAAAACATTCAGTACTTC.

The table lists this clone with a few counts. This chain links TRBV14 with TRBJ1-2; D may be TRBD1 (5 bases). The CDR3 contains 19 residues. CDR1 and CDR2 (germline): SGHDN, FVKESK. Between the trimmed V and J ends, which lost 0 bases and 1 base, there was a span of 21 bases. This chain's CDR3 is CASSQEFGRTPSGNYGYTF. The CDR3 coding sequence is TGTGCCAGCAGCCAAGAATTTGGCAGGACACCAAGTGGTAACTATGGCTACACCTTC.

The chain couples TRBV6-1 to TRBJ1-4; 7 nucleotides align to TRBD1. The CDR3 covers 14 residues. Germline assignment: CDR1 MNHNS and CDR2 SASEGT. The V segment lost 4 bases and the J segment 3 bases; nucleotides outside the gene matches: 2. CDR3 protein: CASSGQGSNEKLFF. The DNA for the CDR3 is TGTGCCAGCAGTGGACAGGGATCTAATGAAAAACTGTTTTTT.

This sequence joins TRBV19 and TRBJ1-5; maybe TRBD1 (5 bases). Trimming stripped 7 bases from V and 5 bases from J, with 18 bases between. Germline values: CDR1 LNHDA, CDR2 SQIVND (reference sequence). This CDR3 spans 15 amino acids. The CDR3 here is CASNSVDSSHQPQHF. CDR3 coding DNA: TGTGCCAGTAATTCAGTCGACAGCTCTCATCAGCCCCAGCATTTT.

This clone was found a few times. This rearrangement joins TRBV14 to TRBJ1-1; perhaps TRBD1 as D (5 bases). The CDR3 has 14 residues. The V and J ends lost 4 bases and 3 bases respectively, with 12 bases between them. The germline V gene has CDR1 SGHDN and CDR2 FVKESK. As DNA, the CDR3 is TGTGCCAGCAGCCGAAGAGGCAGGGACACTGAAGCTTTCTTT. Protein product: CASSRRGRDTEAFF.

The chain links TRBV9 to TRBJ1-6, with 7 bases fitting TRBD1. CDR1 and CDR2 (germline): SGDLS, YYNGEE. V trimming: 0 bases; J trimming: 9 bases; junction bases outside the gene matches: 3. This CDR3 is 14 amino acids long. The CDR3 nucleotides read TGTGCCAGCAGCGTAGGGGGGGACAGTTCACCCCTCCACTTT. Protein sequence: CASSVGGDSSPLHF.

CDR3 DNA sequence: TGTGCCAGCAGTGAAGCCCTCAGGAAAAACACTGAAGCTTTCTTT. It translates to CASSEALRKNTEAFF. The V and J genes are TRBV6-1 and TRBJ1-1; no clear D. There are 15 residues in the CDR3. Germline V gene data show CDR1 as MNHNS and CDR2 as SASEGT. Trimming took off 0 bases at V and 2 bases at J, with 10 bases between the two ends.

This chain links TRBV10-3 with TRBJ1-2; no firm D call. CDR1 and CDR2 from the germline V gene are ENHRY and SYGVKD. V was cut by 6 bases and J by 7 bases, with 12 bases left in between. This CDR3 has 12 residues. The CDR3 loop reads CAISETSRGYTF. CDR3 in DNA: TGTGCCATCAGCGAGACCTCGCGTGGCTACACCTTC.

The chain couples TRBV19 to TRBJ1-5; the match to TRBD1 covers 10 bases. The length of the CDR3 is 15 residues. Germline V lookup: CDR1 LNHDA, CDR2 SQIVND (reference sequence). Trimming took 4 bases from V and 5 from J; bases not matched to a gene: 5. Written as DNA, the CDR3 is TGTGCCAGTAGTACGACAGGGGGCGGGGATCAGCCCCAGCATTTT. As protein: CASSTTGGGDQPQHF.

Here the CDR3 reads CASSLAEGAFTDTQYF. The CDR3, as DNA: TGTGCCAGCAGCTTAGCGGAGGGGGCGTTCACAGATACGCAGTATTTT. This chain links TRBV7-9 with TRBJ2-3, with D perhaps matching TRBD1 (7 bases). From germline, CDR1 is SEHNR and CDR2 FQNEAQ (reference sequence). Trimming removed 0 bases from V and 2 bases from J, with 12 bases in between. The CDR3 has 16 amino acids.

The chain employs TRBV6-6 and TRBJ1-2; 7 bases align to TRBD1. V shed 6 bases, J shed 4 bases, and the junction held 11 bases outside the gene matches. Germline CDR1 and CDR2: MNHNY and SVGAGI (reference sequence). The CDR3 totals 15 residues. The CDR3 DNA sequence: TGTGCCAGCAGATTCCCACAGGGGAACTCCTATGGCTACACCTTC. It specifies CASRFPQGNSYGYTF.

V is TRBV11-3 and J is TRBJ2-5; 14 bases align to TRBD2. The CDR3 is made up of 16 amino acids. Germline V gene data show CDR1 as SGHNT and CDR2 as YENEEA. V lost 1 base, J lost 4 bases, and 2 bases stayed unmatched. The CDR3 reads CASSLGGTSGRETQYF. The DNA for the CDR3 is TGTGCCAGCAGCTTAGGGGGGACTAGCGGGAGAGAGACCCAGTACTTC. Using reference TRBV11-3 and TRBJ2-5 for the parts outside the CDR3, the full variable domain is EAGVVQSPRYKIIEKKQPVAFWCNPISGHNTLYWYLQNLGQGPELLIRYENEEAVDDSQLPKDRFSAERLKGVDSTLKIQPAELGDSAVYLCASSLGGTSGRETQYFGPGTRLLVL.

The V call is TRBV5-1, the J call TRBJ1-3; D perhaps matches TRBD1 (5 bases). The V and J ends lost 0 bases and 4 bases respectively, with 8 bases between them. The CDR3 is 14 amino acids. CDR1 is SGHRS, CDR2 YFSETQ, per germline. This CDR3 is CASSLAGRGNTIYF. The CDR3, as DNA: TGCGCCAGCAGCTTGGCAGGGCGCGGAAACACCATATATTTT.